The table lists the clone carrying this T cell receptor beta chain with a count of one. The target antigen is unknown. Sorted subsets were amplified in replicate PCRs using about 210 ng DNA, around 30,000 T cell genomes. Sequencing used immunoSEQ multiplex PCR; TCRdb keeps in-frame clones, though not all of them. This table holds roughly 1,600,000 clones, less than 99% found once. Trimming took off 1 base at V and 1 base at J, with 8 bases between the two ends. The CDR3 is 15 amino acids. CDR1 and CDR2 from the germline V gene are SGHTA and FQGNSA. This specimen comes from a study of shared clonotypes between healthy human individuals. Overall study: Donors had three CD4 naive, three CD4 memory, two CD8 naive and one CD8 memory plate apiece. Study-level findings and limits: Sample collection involved blood only; tissue repertoires are likely different.

The sequenced sample was naive CD4+ T cells sorted from blood. Subset specified: CD45RA+ positively selected. The receptor's source is a man aged 30-40 years in good health. The V call is TRBV7-2, the J call TRBJ1-5; tentatively, D is TRBD1 (5 bases). As DNA, the CDR3 is TGTGCCAGCAGCTTAGGAGGGACGAGCAATCAGCCCCAGCATTTT. It specifies CASSLGGTSNQPQHF.